Listed below are T cell receptor beta chains from one sample, sequenced in a study of beta chain features in type 1 diabetes. Method: immunoSEQ multiplex PCR; TCRdb's copy keeps in-frame clones and lacks some. The table lists around 46,000 clones, roughly 47% of them singletons, with roughly 0.13% in the top ten. Specimen: stem cell memory CD4+ T cells from blood. These receptors were taken from a man aged 25-45 years with type 1 diabetes. CDR3s include the opening cysteine and the closing phenylalanine or tryptophan. The D gene is left open where the match is weak. Expanded clones get a size class; other rows say once, few or many, or leave the size out.

size,D,J,V,CDR3,DNA
NA,TRBD1,TRBJ1-5,TRBV18,CASSDRGGNQPQHF,TGTGCCAGCTCAGACAGGGGAGGAAATCAGCCCCAGCATTTT
few,NA,TRBJ1-1,TRBV5-1,CASSFERTEAFF,TGCGCCAGCAGCTTCGAGAGGACTGAAGCTTTCTTT
few,NA,TRBJ2-5,TRBV7-2,CASSPTRRGTQYF,TGTGCCAGCAGCCCGACTAGACGGGGGACCCAGTACTTC
NA,TRBD2,TRBJ2-5,TRBV28,CATTLAGGLGETQYF,TGTGCCACCACATTAGCGGGAGGTCTGGGGGAGACCCAGTACTTC
NA,TRBD1,TRBJ1-1,TRBV18,CASSPTDRRGTEAFF,TGTGCCAGCTCACCGACGGACAGGAGAGGCACTGAAGCTTTCTTT
NA,TRBD2,TRBJ2-1,TRBV15,CATSSLAGGINEQFF,TGTGCCACCAGCTCACTAGCGGGAGGTATCAATGAGCAGTTCTTC
few,TRBD1,TRBJ2-1,TRBV7-9,CASSSVGQGFDEQFF,TGTGCCAGCAGCTCCGTGGGACAGGGTTTTGATGAGCAGTTCTTC
few,TRBD2,TRBJ2-3,TRBV15,CATSSKREGRGDTQYF,TGTGCCACCAGCAGTAAGCGGGAGGGCCGCGGAGATACGCAGTATTTT
few,NA,TRBJ2-7,TRBV7-9,CASSIPSAPSYEQYF,TGTGCCAGCAGCATCCCTAGCGCCCCCTCCTACGAGCAGTACTTC
many,TRBD2,TRBJ2-5,TRBV4-2,CASSQEIASGRTQYF,TGTGCCAGCAGCCAAGAGATAGCTAGCGGGAGGACCCAGTACTTC
NA,NA,TRBJ2-1,TRBV9,CASSPSAGNSYNEQFF,TGTGCCAGCAGCCCCTCAGCCGGGAACTCCTACAATGAGCAGTTCTTC
NA,NA,TRBJ2-4,TRBV5-1,CASSFTGVAGQSIQYF,TGCGCCAGCAGCTTCACAGGGGTCGCGGGACAGAGCATTCAGTACTTC
NA,TRBD2,TRBJ2-7,TRBV27,CASFRVGGEQYF,TGTGCCAGCTTCCGGGTGGGGGGGGAGCAGTACTTC
few,TRBD2,TRBJ2-7,TRBV27,CASSSSGTSGRRYEQYF,TGTGCCAGCAGTTCATCCGGGACTAGCGGGAGGAGGTACGAGCAGTACTTC
once,TRBD1,TRBJ1-1,TRBV6-5,CASSTGGSEAFF,TGTGCCAGCAGCACAGGGGGCTCTGAAGCTTTCTTT
NA,NA,TRBJ2-5,TRBV5-6,CASSFGQRGETQYF,TGTGCCAGCAGCTTCGGACAGCGAGGGGAGACCCAGTACTTC
NA,NA,TRBJ2-7,TRBV5-4,CASSFSSGGTIHCEQYF,TGTGCCAGCAGCTTTTCGTCTGGCGGGACCATCCACTGCGAGCAGTACTTC
NA,NA,TRBJ2-1,TRBV19,CASSIRDISYNEQFF,TGTGCCAGTAGTATCAGGGACATTTCCTACAATGAGCAGTTCTTC
NA,NA,TRBJ2-7,TRBV9,CASSVIGSGEQYF,TGTGCCAGCAGCGTCATCGGGTCTGGAGAGCAGTACTTC
once,TRBD2,TRBJ2-1,TRBV30,CAWSTWTSGGYNEQFF,TGTGCCTGGAGTACCTGGACTAGCGGGGGATACAATGAGCAGTTCTTC
few,NA,TRBJ1-4,TRBV5-8,CASSPGTPEKLFF,TGTGCCAGCAGCCCGGGGACACCTGAAAAACTGTTTTTT
NA,NA,TRBJ1-2,TRBV4-1,CASSQVSQLYGYTF,TGCGCCAGCAGCCAAGTATCACAGCTCTATGGCTACACCTTC
NA,NA,TRBJ2-7,TRBV30,CAFLAWGPYEQYF,TGTGCCTTCTTAGCCTGGGGCCCCTACGAGCAGTACTTC
NA,TRBD1,TRBJ2-3,TRBV6-1,CASWGQPRTDTQYF,TGTGCCAGCTGGGGACAGCCCCGCACAGATACGCAGTATTTT
few,NA,TRBJ1-5,TRBV25-1,CASSEWGRGDQPQHF,TGTGCCAGCAGTGAATGGGGACGGGGGGATCAGCCCCAGCATTTT
NA,TRBD2,TRBJ2-1,TRBV7-2,CASSRTSGRHEQFF,TGTGCCAGCAGCCGGACTAGCGGGAGGCATGAGCAGTTCTTC
few,NA,TRBJ1-1,TRBV7-6,CASSALELMLNTEAFF,TGTGCCAGCAGCGCCTTGGAGCTTATGTTGAACACTGAAGCTTTCTTT
NA,NA,TRBJ2-3,TRBV4-2,CASSQERLWGGTDTQYF,TGTGCCAGCAGCCAAGAACGCTTGTGGGGAGGAACAGATACGCAGTATTTT
few,NA,TRBJ1-5,TRBV9,CASSVTGYGNQPQHF,TGTGCCAGCAGCGTTACCGGGTATGGCAATCAGCCCCAGCATTTT
NA,TRBD2,TRBJ2-3,TRBV18,CASSPAVGLADIAQYF,TGTGCCAGCTCACCAGCGGTTGGACTAGCGGATATTGCGCAGTATTTT
NA,NA,TRBJ2-7,TRBV20-1,CSARLVYEQYF,TGCAGTGCGAGACTCGTCTACGAGCAGTACTTC
NA,NA,TRBJ2-1,TRBV19,CASSISWANNEQFF,TGTGCCAGTAGTATATCATGGGCCAACAATGAGCAGTTCTTC
few,TRBD2,TRBJ2-1,TRBV7-2,CASSSPGGGPDEQFF,TGTGCCAGCAGCTCACCGGGGGGAGGGCCCGATGAGCAGTTCTTC
few,TRBD2,TRBJ2-2,TRBV4-2,CASSQVLLAGETGELFF,TGTGCCAGCAGCCAAGTTTTGTTAGCGGGAGAAACCGGGGAGCTGTTTTTT
NA,TRBD1,TRBJ2-7,TRBV19,CASSVDRGLSEQYF,TGTGCCAGTAGTGTAGACAGGGGGCTCTCCGAGCAGTACTTC
NA,NA,TRBJ2-7,TRBV5-1,CASSPTGFTYEQYF,TGCGCCAGCAGCCCGACAGGTTTCACCTACGAGCAGTACTTC
once,NA,TRBJ2-3,TRBV28,CASSRTEVRDTQYF,TGTGCCAGCAGCCGAACCGAGGTGAGGGATACGCAGTATTTT
few,TRBD2,TRBJ2-7,TRBV2,CASSSGGAPQYF,TGTGCCAGCAGTTCCGGGGGGGCACCGCAGTACTTC
NA,NA,TRBJ2-1,TRBV7-9,CASSLAGRAYNEQFF,TGTGCCAGCAGCTTGGCGGGAAGGGCCTACAATGAGCAGTTCTTC
NA,NA,TRBJ1-5,TRBV7-6,CASSLFTGNQPQHF,TGTGCCAGCAGCTTATTTACAGGGAATCAGCCCCAGCATTTT
NA,TRBD1,TRBJ2-7,TRBV5-1,CASSPGQGGYEQYF,TGCGCCAGCAGCCCGGGACAGGGGGGGTACGAGCAGTACTTC
NA,TRBD2,TRBJ2-5,TRBV5-4,CASSSEEMASGEETQYF,TGTGCCAGCAGCTCCGAGGAAATGGCTAGCGGAGAAGAGACCCAGTACTTC
few,NA,TRBJ2-7,TRBV7-2,CASSPGVGSYEQYF,TGTGCCAGCAGCCCCGGGGTGGGTTCCTACGAGCAGTACTTC
few,NA,TRBJ1-1,TRBV6-5,CASSYRRSTEAFF,TGTGCCAGCAGTTATCGGAGATCCACTGAAGCTTTCTTT
NA,TRBD2,TRBJ2-1,TRBV9,CASSIGLAGGPDNEQFF,TGTGCCAGCAGCATTGGACTAGCGGGAGGGCCCGACAATGAGCAGTTCTTC
NA,TRBD2,TRBJ2-1,TRBV5-4,CASSRTSIEQFF,TGTGCCAGCAGCCGGACTAGTATTGAGCAGTTCTTC
NA,NA,TRBJ1-1,TRBV7-2,CASSLVGGGNTEAFF,TGTGCCAGCAGCTTAGTTGGCGGGGGGAACACTGAAGCTTTCTTT
NA,TRBD2,TRBJ2-7,TRBV7-3,CASSLAGGPGQRYF,TGTGCCAGCAGCTTAGCGGGAGGGCCGGGGCAGCGGTACTTC
NA,TRBD2,TRBJ2-7,TRBV9,CASSGGRTSGRREQYF,TGTGCCAGCAGTGGGGGGAGGACTAGCGGGAGACGCGAGCAGTACTTC
once,TRBD1,TRBJ1-2,TRBV5-1,CASSPEGQGRGYTF,TGCGCCAGCAGCCCCGAGGGACAGGGTAGAGGCTACACCTTC
NA,TRBD2,TRBJ2-2,TRBV5-4,CASSLVVSGTGELFF,TGTGCCAGCAGCTTGGTTGTTAGCGGGACCGGGGAGCTGTTTTTT
NA,TRBD1,TRBJ2-6,TRBV19,CASSMDRVLSIGSGANVLTF,TGTGCCAGTAGTATGGACAGGGTGTTAAGTATAGGATCTGGGGCCAACGTCCTGACTTTC
NA,NA,TRBJ2-1,TRBV2,CASTRGEQFF,TGTGCCAGCACTCGGGGTGAGCAGTTCTTC
NA,NA,TRBJ1-5,TRBV4-2,CASSQDLSSRRAQHF,TGTGCCAGCAGCCAAGATCTGTCATCACGGAGGGCCCAGCATTTT
NA,NA,TRBJ2-1,TRBV7-2,CASTASHEQFF,TGTGCCAGCACCGCGTCACATGAGCAGTTCTTC
once,NA,TRBJ1-3,TRBV5-6,CASSLRSTGGNTIYF,TGTGCCAGCAGCTTGAGGTCGACAGGAGGAAACACCATATATTTT
NA,NA,TRBJ2-7,TRBV6-1,CASSLPSYEQYF,TGTGCCAGCAGTCTCCCCTCCTACGAGCAGTACTTC